What follows are 22 T cell receptor beta chains derived from one specimen sequenced in a study of blood T cell repertoires in COVID-19. The data were produced by immunoSEQ multiplex PCR, yet TCRdb's version contains in-frame clones alone and is incomplete. The table includes 80,000 or so clones, around 86% detected once. Sequencing input: peripheral blood. All receptors derive from a woman aged 55 to 70 with acute or convalescent COVID-19.

The rearrangement links TRBV5-4 to TRBJ2-3; tentatively, D is TRBD1 (6 bases). Per the germline V gene, CDR1 is SGHNT and CDR2 is YYREEE (reference sequence). V was cut by 4 bases and J by 0 bases, with 15 bases left in between. The CDR3 sequence is 16 residues long. CDR3 coding DNA: TGTGCCAGCAGCCAGGGGACAAGGGGGAGCACAGATACGCAGTATTTT. Translated: CASSQGTRGSTDTQYF.

The genes are TRBV6-5 and TRBJ2-1, with D unclear. The CDR3 loop spans 14 amino acids. Trimming took off 2 bases at V and 4 bases at J, with 9 bases between the two ends. Germline assignment: CDR1 MNHEY and CDR2 SVGAGI. The CDR3 DNA reads as TGTGCCAGCAGTTACGGGCTAACGTACAATGAGCAGTTCTTC. Its translation: CASSYGLTYNEQFF.

The CDR3 DNA sequence: TGCGCCAGCAGCCAAGCTTCGACAGGTTTGCTCGATGGCTACACCTTC. The encoded protein is CASSQASTGLLDGYTF. The rearrangement links TRBV4-3 to TRBJ1-2; TRBD1 might be the D (6 bases). The CDR3 is 16 residues long. V was trimmed by 1 base and J by 6 bases, leaving 18 bases between them. Germline V gene lookup returns CDR1 LGHNA and CDR2 YSLEER.

The gene calls are TRBV9 and TRBJ1-3; 10 nucleotides agree with TRBD1. Looked up from germline, CDR1 is SGDLS and CDR2 is YYNGEE. V shed 2 bases and J 3 bases; nucleotides not matched to a gene: 11. This CDR3 is 18 amino acids long. The CDR3 spells CASSVSSGTGDFGNTIYF. CDR3 sequence (DNA): TGTGCCAGCAGCGTGAGTTCGGGGACAGGGGATTTTGGAAACACCATATATTTT.

The genes are TRBV10-3 and TRBJ1-1; tentative D call: TRBD1 (6 bases). The length of the CDR3 is 17 residues. V dropped 0 bases and J dropped 0 bases, with 14 bases sitting between them. The V gene's germline CDR1 is ENHRY and CDR2 SYGVKD. The CDR3 region is CAISESMGGAMNTEAFF. The CDR3 DNA follows: TGTGCCATCAGTGAGTCGATGGGGGGGGCTATGAACACTGAAGCTTTCTTT.

The chain joins TRBV28 to TRBJ2-1; no reliable D call. Germline CDR1 reads MDHEN; CDR2 reads SYDVKM. CDR3 size: 13 residues. V lost 1 base and J 9 bases, leaving 10 bases between the germline ends. Here the CDR3 DNA reads TGTGCCAGCAGTTTATCTCATAGCAGTGAGCAGTTCTTC. Amino acid sequence: CASSLSHSSEQFF.

This chain links TRBV10-3 with TRBJ2-1; 11 nucleotides match TRBD2. J gave up 4 bases and V 0 bases, and 2 bases lay outside the gene matches. The CDR3 is 16 amino acids. The germline gives CDR1 ENHRY, CDR2 SYGVKD. The CDR3, as DNA: TGTGCCATCAGTGAGTCGGCTAGCGGGGGGTACAATGAGCAGTTCTTC. Translation: CAISESASGGYNEQFF.

The chain is built from TRBV7-6 and TRBJ2-7; TRBD1 might be the D (7 bases). Germline V CDR1 and CDR2: SGHVS, FNYEAQ. The germline V and J ends were trimmed by 5 bases and 6 bases, with 23 bases remaining between them. There are 16 residues in the CDR3. This CDR3 is CASSPDQGGRGFEQYF. The CDR3 DNA reads as TGTGCCAGCAGCCCGGACCAGGGGGGTCGAGGGTTCGAGCAGTACTTC. Full variable domain (remainder filled in from reference TRBV7-6 and TRBJ2-7): GAGVSQSPRYKVTKRGQDVALRCDPISGHVSLYWYRQALGQGPEFLTYFNYEAQQDKSGLPNDRFSAERPEGSISTLTIQRTEQRDSAMYRCASSPDQGGRGFEQYFGPGTRLTVT.

In the case of this clone: Different DNA sequences within this sample yield the same CDR3. V and J are TRBV11-3 and TRBJ1-1, with D tentatively TRBD1 (6 bases). The CDR3 runs 14 residues. V was pared by 3 bases and J by 0 bases, with 8 bases between. CDR1 SGHNT and CDR2 YENEEA come from the germline V gene. The chain's CDR3 is CASSLDSLNTEAFF. The CDR3 DNA follows: TGTGCCAGCAGCTTGGACAGCCTGAACACTGAAGCTTTCTTT.

The chain employs TRBV6-5 and TRBJ2-1, with 7 bases that match TRBD1. The junction had 7 bases not matched to a gene; V was cut back by 5 bases and J by 6 bases. The germline CDR1 and CDR2 sequences are MNHEY and SVGAGI. The CDR3 runs to 14 residues. The CDR3 nucleotides are TGTGCCAGCAGTACTACCGGGGACAGCAATGAGCAGTTCTTC. This gives the protein CASSTTGDSNEQFF.

This chain joins TRBV9 and TRBJ2-4; D remains ambiguous. Germline CDR1 is SGDLS and CDR2 is YYNGEE. This CDR3 region has 14 residues. V was cut by 4 bases and J by 0 bases, with 8 bases left in between. The CDR3 protein is CASSPRLAKNIQYF. Here the CDR3 DNA reads TGTGCCAGCAGCCCAAGACTAGCCAAAAACATTCAGTACTTC.

The gene calls are TRBV7-9 and TRBJ1-2; 7 nucleotides align to TRBD1. CDR3 length: 14 residues. Trimming took 8 bases from V and 0 from J; bases not matched to a gene: 6. CDR1 and CDR2 (germline): SEHNR, FQNEAQ (reference sequence). The CDR3 here is CASDGQAANYGYTF. The CDR3 DNA is TGTGCCAGCGATGGACAGGCGGCTAACTATGGCTACACCTTC. The whole variable domain, remainder taken from reference TRBV7-9 and TRBJ1-2, is DTGVSQNPRHKITKRGQNVTFRCDPISEHNRLYWYRQTLGQGPEFLTYFQNEAQLEKSRLLSDRFSAERPKGSFSTLEIQRTEQGDSAMYLCASDGQAANYGYTFGSGTRLTVV.

The chain couples TRBV28 to TRBJ1-1, with 8 nucleotides matching TRBD1. The CDR3 is 14 amino acids. V shed 6 bases, J shed 6 bases, and the junction held 9 bases outside the gene matches. Germline CDR1 is MDHEN and CDR2 is SYDVKM. DNA for the CDR3: TGTGCCAGCAGCAGACAGGGGAGGTCATCTGAAGCTTTCTTT. It encodes CASSRQGRSSEAFF.

This chain uses TRBV3-1 (or the pseudogene TRBV3-2) with TRBJ2-7; D is unresolved. In germline, CDR1 is LGHDT, CDR2 YNNKEL (reference sequence). V lost 0 bases, J lost 8 bases, and 17 bases lay in between. The CDR3 is 15 residues long. The DNA for the CDR3 is TGTGCCAGCAGCCAAGATCTAGGCGGTCCCGCCCAGCAGTACTTC. Protein sequence: CASSQDLGGPAQQYF.

This clone has only a few counts. The chain recombines TRBV4-1 with TRBJ1-6; possible D gene TRBD1, 5 bases. The germline gives CDR1 MGHRA, CDR2 YSYEKL. With 2 bases removed from V and 5 bases from J, the gap between germline ends came to 7 bases. The CDR3 extends over 14 amino acids. For the CDR3, the DNA is TGCGCCAGCAGCCAACCAGGGAATAATTCACCCCTCCACTTT. Its translation: CASSQPGNNSPLHF.

DNA for the CDR3: TGTGCCAGCAGTCCCCCCGACAGTTATAGCAATCAGCCCCAGCATTTT. Amino acids: CASSPPDSYSNQPQHF. This chain joins TRBV6-4 and TRBJ1-5, with D possibly matching TRBD1 (5 bases). This CDR3 comprises 16 residues. Trimming stripped 5 bases from V and 0 bases from J, with 14 bases between. The germline CDR1 and CDR2 sequences are MRHNA and SNTAGT.

The V call is TRBV6-2 or TRBV6-3, the J call TRBJ2-7; 7 bases map to TRBD2. There are 15 residues in the CDR3. V lost 5 bases to trimming and J lost 3 bases; unmatched junction nucleotides: 10. Germline assignment: CDR1 MNHEY and CDR2 SVGEGT. This CDR3 is CASSGGASGNYEQYF. The CDR3 DNA follows: TGTGCCAGCAGTGGCGGGGCTAGCGGAAACTACGAGCAGTACTTC.

This chain joins TRBV6-6 and TRBJ1-5; D is uncertain. V gave up 6 bases and J gave up 3 bases, with 6 bases separating them. The germline CDR1 and CDR2 sequences are MNHNY and SVGAGI (reference sequence). CDR3 length: 12 amino acids. CDR3 sequence: CASSRNNQPQHF. The CDR3 DNA reads as TGTGCCAGCAGCAGGAACAATCAGCCCCAGCATTTT.

The chain is built from TRBV5-1 and TRBJ2-3; D might be TRBD1 (6 bases). Germline values: CDR1 SGHRS, CDR2 YFSETQ. V was pared by 2 bases and J by 4 bases, with 14 bases between. There are 15 residues in the CDR3. CDR3 sequence (DNA): TGCGCCAGCAGCTTTGGCAGGGGTCCAGCAGATACGCAGTATTTT. As protein: CASSFGRGPADTQYF. The whole variable domain, filled in from reference TRBV5-1 and TRBJ2-3, reads KAGVTQTPRYLIKTRGQQVTLSCSPISGHRSVSWYQQTPGQGLQFLFEYFSETQRNKGNFPGRFSGRQFSNSRSEMNVSTLELGDSALYLCASSFGRGPADTQYFGPGTRLTVL.

The CDR3 DNA is TGTGCCAGCAGAGCAGCGGGAGGGCCCGGGCAGTATTTT. Translated: CASRAAGGPGQYF. The chain has TRBV5-6 and TRBJ2-3, with TRBD2 matching 10 bases. This CDR3 has 13 residues. J was trimmed by 11 bases and V by 5 bases; bases with no gene match: 8. Germline loops: CDR1 SGHDT, CDR2 YYEEEE.

This clone was seen a handful of times. The gene calls are TRBV7-9 and TRBJ2-7; no definite D call. V shed 0 bases and J shed 1 base, with 10 bases lying between them. This CDR3 comprises 15 residues. CDR1 and CDR2 (germline): SEHNR, FQNEAQ (reference sequence). DNA for the CDR3: TGTGCCAGCAGCTTAGCGGCGGCCCTGTCCTACGAGCAGTACTTC. Protein: CASSLAAALSYEQYF.

This rearrangement joins TRBV27 to TRBJ2-1; possibly TRBD2 for D (6 bases). The CDR3 loop spans 15 amino acids. The V end lost 4 bases, the J end lost 6 bases, and 16 bases lay between the germline ends. Germline V gene lookup returns CDR1 MNHEY and CDR2 SMNVEV (reference sequence). The CDR3 sequence: CASSSGLPGTNEQFF. CDR3 DNA sequence: TGTGCCAGCAGTTCCGGACTACCGGGCACCAATGAGCAGTTCTTC.